Here is one TCR beta chain with its context. Its antigen is not yet known. Base qualities were left out, and no much larger clone turns up one base away. The data belong to a study of blood T cell repertoires in COVID-19 (TCRdb year 2020). With respect to the entire study: The collaborator samples originated in the United States, Italy and Spain and spanned the acute and convalescent phases of COVID-19. The prospective study material was composed of cDNA or gDNA derived from T cells, B-cell-depleted T cells, or PBMCs. The dataset comprised deeply sampled blood TCRbeta repertoires from subjects exposed to, actively infected with, or recovered from COVID-19. A freely available public database, intended as a resource for researchers studying the immune response to SARS-CoV-2, is where the repertoires were released. Samples came from the ongoing ImmuneRACE study (first 160 participants) plus 1,254 subjects from 6 global collaborators. The sample metadata nearly always contained a de-identified subject ID, COVID-19 status, age in years and sex. Where available, HLA class I and class II types were obtained from metadata supplied by the sample provider rather than from assay-based typing. Overall study outcomes, separate from this receptor: The amount of clinical and demographic metadata varied by source and participant and was provided uncurated.

CDR1 SGHRS and CDR2 YFSETQ were looked up in the germline V gene. Relative to germline, V is missing 2 bases and J is missing 5 bases, with 0 bases of the junction outside any gene match. The CDR3 sequence holds 15 residues, the cysteine and phenylalanine included. Just the 45-base CDR3 DNA is kept, in frame starting at base 1. The collaborating institutions used their own protocols to collect whole blood in K2EDTA tubes. For TCRbeta analysis, collaborators shipped samples in one of three forms: frozen whole blood, isolated PBMCs, or DNA extracted from either of those sample types. TCRbeta CDR3 regions were amplified from genomic DNA using the immunoSEQ Assay, a bias-controlled multiplex PCR. In the paper's pipeline: The number of nucleated cells in each sample was estimated by amplification of reference gene primers within the assay. To quantify the absolute abundance of each unique TCRbeta CDR3 rearrangement, sequence reads were collapsed and filtered. For each sample, productive Simpson clonality was calculated by taking the square root of Simpson's diversity index across productive rearrangements. TCRdb obtained this table from immuneACCESS and retained in-frame rearrangements with V and J assigned. These tables miss some clones; where compared with another copy, unresolved V genes account for less than half of the shortfall, and the remainder is unexplained. V and J calls and clone size are copied from that table; D and trimming were computed from the DNA. This sample is represented by 250,000 to 350,000 clones; around 81% of them were singletons. The top ten hold around 4.2% of the sample.

The sample consisted of peripheral blood. This receptor chain uses TRBV5-1 and TRBJ2-2, with 13 central nucleotides matching TRBD2. The clonotype originates from a woman in her 50s with active or convalescent COVID-19. The encoded CDR3 is CASSLLAGGTGELFF. The nucleotides read TGCGCCAGCAGCTTACTAGCGGGAGGGACCGGGGAGCTGTTTTTT.